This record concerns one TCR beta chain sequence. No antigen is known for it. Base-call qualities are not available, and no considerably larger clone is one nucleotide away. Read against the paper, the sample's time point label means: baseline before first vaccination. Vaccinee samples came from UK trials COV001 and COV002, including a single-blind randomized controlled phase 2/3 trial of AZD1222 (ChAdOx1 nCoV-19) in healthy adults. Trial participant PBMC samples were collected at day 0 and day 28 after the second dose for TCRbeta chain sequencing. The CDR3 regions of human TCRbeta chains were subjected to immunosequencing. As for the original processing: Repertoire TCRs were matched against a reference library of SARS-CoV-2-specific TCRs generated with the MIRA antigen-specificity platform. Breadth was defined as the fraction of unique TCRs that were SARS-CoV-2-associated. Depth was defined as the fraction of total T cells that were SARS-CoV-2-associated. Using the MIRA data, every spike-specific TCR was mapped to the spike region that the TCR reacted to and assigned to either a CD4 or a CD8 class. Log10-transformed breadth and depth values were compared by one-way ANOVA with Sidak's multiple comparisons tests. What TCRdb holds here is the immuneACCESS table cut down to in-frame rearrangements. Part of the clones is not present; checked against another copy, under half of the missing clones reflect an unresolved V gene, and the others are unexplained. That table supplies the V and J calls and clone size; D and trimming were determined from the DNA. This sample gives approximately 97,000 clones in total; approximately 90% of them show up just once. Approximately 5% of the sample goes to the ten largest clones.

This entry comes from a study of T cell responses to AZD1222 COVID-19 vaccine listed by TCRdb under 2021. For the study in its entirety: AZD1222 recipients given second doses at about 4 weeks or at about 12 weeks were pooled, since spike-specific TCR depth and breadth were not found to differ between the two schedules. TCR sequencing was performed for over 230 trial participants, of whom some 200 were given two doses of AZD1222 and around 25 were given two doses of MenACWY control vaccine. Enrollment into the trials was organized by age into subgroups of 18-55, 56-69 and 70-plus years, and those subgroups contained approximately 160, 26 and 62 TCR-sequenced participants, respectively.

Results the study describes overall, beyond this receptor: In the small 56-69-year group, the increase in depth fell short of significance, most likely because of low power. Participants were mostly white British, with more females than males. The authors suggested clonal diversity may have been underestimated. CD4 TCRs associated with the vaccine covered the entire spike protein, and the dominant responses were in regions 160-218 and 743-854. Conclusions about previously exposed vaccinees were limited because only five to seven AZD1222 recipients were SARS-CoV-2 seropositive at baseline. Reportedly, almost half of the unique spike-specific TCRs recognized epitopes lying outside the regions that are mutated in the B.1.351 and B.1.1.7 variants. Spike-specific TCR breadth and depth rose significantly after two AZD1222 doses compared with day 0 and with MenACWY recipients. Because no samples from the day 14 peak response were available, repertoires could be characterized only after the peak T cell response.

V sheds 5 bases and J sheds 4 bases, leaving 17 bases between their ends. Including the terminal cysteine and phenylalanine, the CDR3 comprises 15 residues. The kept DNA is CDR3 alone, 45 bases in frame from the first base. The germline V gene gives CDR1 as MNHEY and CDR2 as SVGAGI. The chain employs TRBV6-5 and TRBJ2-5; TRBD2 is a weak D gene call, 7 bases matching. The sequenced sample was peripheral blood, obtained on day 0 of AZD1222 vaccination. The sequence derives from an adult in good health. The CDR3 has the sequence CASSTHGGPGETQYF. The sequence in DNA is TGTGCCAGCAGTACTCACGGGGGGCCGGGAGAGACCCAGTACTTC.